This T cell receptor (beta chain) was recorded in a study of cytotoxic CD8 clonotypes in ibrutinib-treated CLL. Study-wide results and limits: Private clonotypes, not public ones, expanded at ibrutinib response.

CDR3 size: 13 residues. Germline V CDR1 and CDR2: SQVTM, ANQGSEA. V dropped 7 bases and J dropped 3 bases, with 16 bases sitting between them. The data were produced by immunoSEQ multiplex PCR, yet TCRdb's version contains in-frame clones alone and is incomplete. Of approximately 100,000 clones listed, approximately 71% were seen once; the top ten hold around 25%. Note on this clone: Antigen: not known.

This sample comprised PBMCs, obtained after 24 months of ibrutinib treatment. The chain uses TRBV29-1 and TRBJ2-7, with D possibly matching TRBD2 (6 bases). The receptor comes from a human donor with chronic lymphocytic leukemia. DNA for the CDR3: TGCAGCGCCCGGAGGGGTATTAGCTACGAGCAGTACTTC. It codes for CSARRGISYEQYF.